One sample yielded the 18 T cell receptor beta chains listed below, sequenced in a study of human T cells and chemical hapten exposure. Time point defined: patch test 1, 2 weeks after DPC sensitization. Stated treatment: therapeutic diphenylcyclopropenone sensitization with weekly scalp DPC. TCRdb passed the RACE reads through MiXCR, listing each CDR3 protein once. The sample yields a few hundred thousand distinct CDR3 sequences, more than 4.5% seen once. The sample consisted of whole blood, taken in connection with sensitization to the hapten diphenylcyclopropenone (DPC). The receptors shown here come from a woman aged 45-60 years with alopecia areata. Some clones in this sample may be carry-over from other donors' samples.

This clonotype was found many times. V and J are TRBV4-1 and TRBJ1-6; no clear D. Trimming cost V 3 bases and J 8 bases, with 14 bases left between them. The CDR3 extends over 15 amino acids. Germline V lookup: CDR1 MGHRA, CDR2 YSYEKL. The CDR3 sequence: CASSHAWGRDSPLHF. The CDR3 DNA reads as TGCGCCAGCAGCCACGCTTGGGGTAGGGATTCACCCCTCCACTTT.

The chain carries TRBV20-1 and TRBJ2-7; no clear D gene. V was cut by 0 bases and J by 4 bases, with 10 bases left in between. CDR3 size: 13 residues. CDR1 and CDR2 (germline): DFQATT, SNEGSKA (reference sequence). In DNA form, the CDR3 reads TGCAGTGCTAGAGACCCCGATCCTTACGAGCAGTACTTC. The encoded protein is CSARDPDPYEQYF.

This clonotype was seen repeatedly, ten times or more. The chain links TRBV14 to TRBJ2-1; 9 bases map to TRBD1. Germline-derived CDR1 and CDR2 are SGHDN and FVKESK. The V and J ends lost 3 bases and 8 bases, in that order; junction bases with no gene match: 11. CDR3 length: 16 residues. The CDR3, as DNA: TGTGCCAGCAGCCAGGGGGACAGGGTTGTTCTGGATGAGCAGTTCTTC. It translates to CASSQGDRVVLDEQFF.

This clonotype was counted between two and nine times. The chain couples TRBV11-2 to TRBJ2-1, with D possibly matching TRBD1 (5 bases). This CDR3 contains 14 residues. V lost 4 bases and J lost 10, with 17 bases in between. The germline gives CDR1 SGHAT, CDR2 FQNNGV. The CDR3 loop is CASSSPLDQGEQFF. The CDR3 coding sequence is TGTGCCAGCAGCTCCCCCCTAGATCAGGGCGAGCAGTTCTTC.

The chain employs TRBV12-3 or TRBV12-4 and TRBJ2-1; the match to TRBD2 covers 11 bases. J was trimmed by 10 bases and V by 10 bases; bases with no gene match: 9. This CDR3 spans 13 amino acids. CDR3 sequence: CAIRLAGREEQFF. The CDR3 bases are TGTGCCATCAGACTAGCGGGAAGGGAAGAGCAGTTCTTC.

This chain connects TRBV29-1 to TRBJ2-1; no reliable D call. This CDR3 contains 16 residues. With 5 bases removed from V and 2 bases from J, the gap between germline ends came to 19 bases. In germline, CDR1 is SQVTM, CDR2 ANQGSEA. For the CDR3, the DNA is TGCAGCGTTCATCTGACCGCGACCCTCACCTACAATGAGCAGTTCTTC. Protein sequence: CSVHLTATLTYNEQFF.

The chain links TRBV24-1 to TRBJ2-1; D is uncertain. V lost 11 bases, J lost 0 bases, and 10 bases lay in between. CDR1 and CDR2 from the germline V gene are KGHDR and SFDVKD. The CDR3 totals 13 residues. The DNA for the CDR3 is TGTGCCATAAGCAGCCCCTCCTACAATGAGCAGTTCTTC. Residues: CAISSPSYNEQFF.

This clonotype has at least ten counts. CDR3 nucleotide sequence: TGTGCCAGCAGTATCAGGGTGTTGGGGAACACTGAAGCTTTCTTT. It yields the protein CASSIRVLGNTEAFF. V gene TRBV12-3 or TRBV12-4 combines with J gene TRBJ1-1; a possible D gene is TRBD1 (5 bases). This CDR3 is 15 amino acids long. The V end lost 5 bases, the J end lost 1 base, and 14 bases lay between the germline ends.

The J gene is TRBJ1-1, the V gene TRBV6-6; 9 bases align to TRBD1. After removal of 6 bases from V and 4 bases from J, the junction contained 9 bases not matched to a gene. Germline-derived CDR1 and CDR2 are MNHNY and SVGAGI (reference sequence). The CDR3 consists of 15 residues. This CDR3 is CASRPSGTGITEAFF. The CDR3 DNA reads as TGTGCCAGCAGACCAAGTGGGACAGGGATCACTGAAGCTTTCTTT.

V gene TRBV13 combines with J gene TRBJ2-7, with 7 positions matching TRBD1. This CDR3 region has 14 residues. The V and J ends lost 4 bases and 9 bases, in that order; junction bases with no gene match: 12. Germline values: CDR1 PRHDT, CDR2 FYEKMQ (reference sequence). The DNA of the CDR3 is TGTGCCAGCAGCTCATACAGGGGAATACAGGGGCAGTACTTC. This encodes CASSSYRGIQGQYF.

Ten or more counts support this clonotype. V usage is TRBV2 and J usage is TRBJ1-5; a weak D match, TRBD1 (6 bases). Germline loops: CDR1 SNHLY, CDR2 FYNNEI. The length of the CDR3 is 15 residues. V gave up 2 bases and J gave up 7 bases, with 15 bases separating them. The CDR3: CASSEQGGQKQPQHF. The CDR3 DNA sequence: TGTGCCAGCAGTGAACAAGGGGGACAAAAACAGCCCCAGCATTTT.

This clonotype was recorded a few times. The CDR3 DNA is TGTGCCAGCAGCCAAGAAGAGCCAGGGAGCTCCTACGAGCAGTACTTC. This translates into CASSQEEPGSSYEQYF. V usage is TRBV3-1 and J usage is TRBJ2-7; D tentatively reads TRBD1 or TRBD2 (5 bases each). This CDR3 spans 16 amino acids. The V end was cut by 0 bases, the J end by 0 bases, with 12 bases between. Germline-derived CDR1 and CDR2 are LGHDT and YNNKEL (reference sequence).

Only a few counts were recorded for this clonotype. The chain combines TRBV4-1 with TRBJ1-5; no reliable D call. Trimming took 0 bases from V and 6 from J, leaving 9 bases between them. Germline CDR1 MGHRA, CDR2 YSYEKL. This CDR3 is 14 amino acids long. The CDR3 here is CASSQDRWVQPQHF. CDR3 DNA: TGCGCCAGCAGCCAAGATAGGTGGGTTCAGCCCCAGCATTTT.

This clonotype was seen ten or more times. The rearrangement uses TRBV7-2 and TRBJ1-1; no clear D gene. V dropped 4 bases and J dropped 0 bases, with 9 bases sitting between them. CDR3 length equals 14 residues. Looked up from germline, CDR1 is SGHTA and CDR2 is FQGNSA. CDR3 nucleotide sequence: TGTGCCAGCAGCTCAACAGCCCTGAACACTGAAGCTTTCTTT. Translation gives CASSSTALNTEAFF.

This clonotype appeared a few times. The chain recombines TRBV6-1 with TRBJ1-5; D is undetermined. Trimming removed 5 bases from V and 6 bases from J, with 14 bases in between. CDR1 is MNHNS and CDR2 is SASEGT in the germline V gene. The CDR3 has 14 residues. In nucleotides, the CDR3 is TGTGCCAGCAGTATCCGGGAGCAAGGTCAGCCCCAGCATTTT. Its translation: CASSIREQGQPQHF.

This clonotype was detected a few times. The V call is TRBV6-2 or TRBV6-3, the J call TRBJ2-7; D is ambiguous. The CDR3 sequence is 17 residues long. V gave up 0 bases and J gave up 0 bases, with 15 bases separating them. The germline gives CDR1 MNHEY, CDR2 SVGEGT. The CDR3 here is CASSYSIVRVNSYEQYF. CDR3 in DNA: TGTGCCAGCAGTTACTCGATAGTTCGCGTAAACTCCTACGAGCAGTACTTC.

Ten or more counts support this clonotype. The rearrangement uses TRBV12-3 or TRBV12-4 and TRBJ2-7, with TRBD2 matching over 9 bases. The CDR3 runs 14 residues. V dropped 7 bases and J dropped 5; count of bases not matched to a gene: 9. The CDR3 nucleotides read TGTGCCAGCACCTTGGGACTAGCTGGTAACGAGCAGTACTTC. The encoded protein is CASTLGLAGNEQYF.

In its sample, this clonotype was seen many times. V usage is TRBV6-2 or TRBV6-3 and J usage is TRBJ2-7; no reliable D call. V dropped 5 bases and J dropped 3 bases, with 11 bases sitting between them. This CDR3 spans 13 amino acids. Germline CDR1 is MNHEY and CDR2 is SVGEGT. CDR3 residues: CASSGTPFYEQYF. The DNA for the CDR3 is TGTGCCAGCAGTGGCACCCCGTTCTACGAGCAGTACTTC.